These T cell receptor beta chains were read from a single sample in a study of shared clonotypes between healthy human individuals. Assay used: immunoSEQ multiplex PCR; TCRdb lists only in-frame clones, some missing. Among around 1,900,000 clones listed, 90% to 95% were seen once. Sample: naive CD8+ T cells from PBMCs. Source of these receptors: a young man in good health. Some clones in this sample may be carry-over from other donors' samples. CDR3s include the opening cysteine and the closing phenylalanine or tryptophan. Fields, in order: V gene, D gene, J gene, CDR3 length, clone size, CDR3 DNA, CDR3 protein. A D gene is named only where the DNA matches it firmly. Size values are once, few and many counts, or a class for expanded clones, and some rows have none.

V: TRBV9; D: TRBD2; J: TRBJ2-1; length: 14; size: .; DNA: TGTGCCAGCAGCGTAGCTTCCGGGGGGAGAGAGCAGTTCTTC; CDR3: CASSVASGGREQFF
V: TRBV27; D: .; J: TRBJ2-7; length: 14; size: .; DNA: TGTGCCAGCAGTCCGAGAGCCTCATGGGACGAGCAGTACTTC; CDR3: CASSPRASWDEQYF
V: TRBV14; D: .; J: TRBJ1-1; length: 14; size: few; DNA: TGTGCCAGCAGCTTTAGCCCAGGGAGCACTGAAGCTTTCTTT; CDR3: CASSFSPGSTEAFF
V: TRBV5-1; D: TRBD1; J: TRBJ2-7; length: 13; size: once; DNA: TGCGCCAGCAGCTTAGGGACAGAGTACGAGCAGTACTTC; CDR3: CASSLGTEYEQYF
V: TRBV30; D: TRBD1; J: TRBJ2-7; length: 14; size: .; DNA: TGTGCCTGGAGTGTAACAGGGGGTATGGACGAGCAGTACTTC; CDR3: CAWSVTGGMDEQYF
V: TRBV5-1; D: TRBD2; J: TRBJ2-1; length: 15; size: once; DNA: TGCGCCAGCAGCCTATTAGCGGGGGCCTACAATGAGCAGTTCTTC; CDR3: CASSLLAGAYNEQFF
V: TRBV7-9; D: .; J: TRBJ1-2; length: 14; size: .; DNA: TGTGCCAGCAGCTTAGGTTTGGCCTTTTATGGCTACACCTTC; CDR3: CASSLGLAFYGYTF
V: TRBV27; D: .; J: TRBJ1-1; length: 14; size: .; DNA: TGTGCCAGCAGTATAAGGGATCAAAACACTGAAGCTTTCTTT; CDR3: CASSIRDQNTEAFF
V: TRBV7-9; D: .; J: TRBJ2-2; length: 15; size: .; DNA: TGTGCCAGCAGCTTCCGGGCTACGGGACCCGGGGAGCTGTTTTTT; CDR3: CASSFRATGPGELFF
V: TRBV5-6; D: .; J: TRBJ1-2; length: 14; size: .; DNA: TGTGCCAGCAGCCTTGGATGGGGAGGCGAGGGCTACACCTTC; CDR3: CASSLGWGGEGYTF
V: TRBV7-9; D: .; J: TRBJ2-5; length: 13; size: .; DNA: TGTGCCAGCAGGACCGCCTTCCCGGAGACCCAGTACTTC; CDR3: CASRTAFPETQYF
V: TRBV7-9; D: .; J: TRBJ2-2; length: 14; size: .; DNA: TGTGCCAGCAGCCCCCGACGTACCAGACTCGAGCTGTTTTTT; CDR3: CASSPRRTRLELFF
V: TRBV4-2; D: TRBD1; J: TRBJ2-7; length: 18; size: .; DNA: TGTGCCAGCAGCCAAGGGGACGCCCCTCGGGACAGGGATAACGAGCAGTACTTC; CDR3: CASSQGDAPRDRDNEQYF
V: TRBV10-3; D: TRBD2; J: TRBJ2-1; length: 17; size: .; DNA: TGTGCCATCAGTCCAACCCACGATAGCGGGGTGAACAATGAGCAGTTCTTC; CDR3: CAISPTHDSGVNNEQFF
V: TRBV28; D: .; J: TRBJ2-4; length: 17; size: .; DNA: TGTGCCAGCAGTCTTCCCCGGGACGGGAAGGGTGGAAACATTCAGTACTTC; CDR3: CASSLPRDGKGGNIQYF
V: TRBV20-1; D: .; J: TRBJ1-3; length: 11; size: once; DNA: TGCAGTGCTAGTGCGGGAAACACCATATATTTT; CDR3: CSASAGNTIYF
V: TRBV4-2; D: .; J: TRBJ2-1; length: 17; size: .; DNA: TGTGCCAGCAGCCAACTAGGTGGGCGGAACTCCTACAATGAGCAGTTCTTC; CDR3: CASSQLGGRNSYNEQFF
V: TRBV10-2; D: .; J: TRBJ2-1; length: 15; size: .; DNA: TGCGCCAGCAGTGAGGTGCGGGAATTATACAATGAGCAGTTCTTC; CDR3: CASSEVRELYNEQFF
V: TRBV19; D: .; J: TRBJ2-7; length: 13; size: .; DNA: TGTGCCAGTAGTCAGACAGATCCCTACGAGCAGTACTTC; CDR3: CASSQTDPYEQYF
V: TRBV5-1; D: .; J: TRBJ2-5; length: 15; size: .; DNA: TGCGCCAGCAGCGCGGGACCCCGCGTTGTGGAGACCCAGTACTTC; CDR3: CASSAGPRVVETQYF
V: TRBV7-9; D: TRBD2; J: TRBJ2-3; length: 17; size: .; DNA: TGTGCCAGCAGCTTTCCAACTAGCGGACTCCGCACAGATACGCAGTATTTT; CDR3: CASSFPTSGLRTDTQYF
V: TRBV19; D: .; J: TRBJ1-5; length: 15; size: .; DNA: TGTGCCAGTAGTATAGAATGGTTCCCCGGTCAGCCCCAGCATTTT; CDR3: CASSIEWFPGQPQHF
V: TRBV9; D: .; J: TRBJ2-1; length: 13; size: .; DNA: TGTGCCAGCAGCGTAGGTGGTGACAATGAGCAGTTCTTC; CDR3: CASSVGGDNEQFF
V: TRBV7-7; D: .; J: TRBJ2-1; length: 13; size: .; DNA: TGTGCCAGCAGCATGACAGAGTTAAATGAGCAGTTCTTC; CDR3: CASSMTELNEQFF
V: TRBV6-6; D: .; J: TRBJ2-2; length: 13; size: .; DNA: TGTGCCAGCAGTTACCTGGGAAACGGGGAGCTGTTTTTT; CDR3: CASSYLGNGELFF
V: TRBV29-1; D: TRBD2; J: TRBJ2-7; length: 14; size: .; DNA: TGCAGCACCCGGGGAGGGCTTAACTCCTACGAGCAGTACTTC; CDR3: CSTRGGLNSYEQYF
V: TRBV19; D: .; J: TRBJ1-2; length: 13; size: .; DNA: TGTGCCAGTAGCACCGACAGGACGGATGGCTACACCTTC; CDR3: CASSTDRTDGYTF
V: TRBV15; D: TRBD1; J: TRBJ2-2; length: 16; size: .; DNA: TGTGCCACCAGTCGGGACAGGGGACCGAACACCGGGGAGCTGTTTTTT; CDR3: CATSRDRGPNTGELFF
V: TRBV27; D: .; J: TRBJ2-3; length: 18; size: .; DNA: TGTGCCAGCAGTTCCCCCACCCACCCTTCGGCGAGCACAGATACGCAGTATTTT; CDR3: CASSSPTHPSASTDTQYF
V: TRBV4-3; D: .; J: TRBJ2-7; length: 15; size: .; DNA: TGCGCCAGCAGCCACACCCGGGGGGCGGGCTACGAGCAGTACTTC; CDR3: CASSHTRGAGYEQYF
V: TRBV12-1; D: .; J: TRBJ2-7; length: 18; size: once; DNA: TGTGCCAGCAGCATGGGACTCCCAGATCTTATTACCTCCTACGAGCAGTACTTC; CDR3: CASSMGLPDLITSYEQYF
V: TRBV7-9; D: TRBD2; J: TRBJ2-3; length: 16; size: .; DNA: TGTGCCAGCAGCGGCGGACTAGCGGGAGGAGTGGATACGCAGTATTTT; CDR3: CASSGGLAGGVDTQYF